Presented here are 27 T cell receptor beta chains from one specimen sequenced in a study of blood T cell repertoires in COVID-19. TCRdb's copy holds only in-frame clones and misses some; the assay was immunoSEQ multiplex PCR. The sample yields roughly 70,000 clones, about 88% seen once. Sequenced: peripheral blood. The receptors stem from a man in his 70s with active or convalescent COVID-19.

This clone has a handful of counts. The CDR3 sequence: CACRTGNNSPLHF. As DNA, the CDR3 is TGCGCCTGCCGGACAGGGAACAATTCACCCCTCCACTTT. This rearrangement joins TRBV5-1 to TRBJ1-6; 8 bases fit TRBD1. Trimming took 10 bases from V and 7 from J; bases not matched to a gene: 7. Germline CDR1 SGHRS, CDR2 YFSETQ. The CDR3 sequence is 13 residues long.

The rearrangement links TRBV6-5 to TRBJ2-7, with D possibly TRBD2 on 7 matching bases. CDR3 length: 12 residues. CDR1 is MNHEY and CDR2 is SVGAGI in the germline V gene. V was shortened by 2 bases and J by 6 bases, with 8 bases between the two germline ends. CDR3 DNA sequence: TGTGCCAGCAGTTACGGGGGGGCCGAGCAGTACTTC. The encoded protein is CASSYGGAEQYF.

V and J are TRBV6-6 and TRBJ2-3; 12 bases agree with TRBD1. Germline V CDR1 and CDR2: MNHNY, SVGAGI (reference sequence). V shed 2 bases, J shed 2 bases, and the junction held 2 bases outside the gene matches. The CDR3 consists of 16 residues. The CDR3 protein is CASSYGTGGLTDTQYF. CDR3 coding DNA: TGTGCCAGCAGTTACGGGACAGGGGGCCTCACAGATACGCAGTATTTT.

The table lists this clone with a few counts. The rearrangement joins TRBV27 to TRBJ2-1; D possibly corresponds to TRBD1 (6 bases). The CDR3 sequence is 14 residues long. The V end lost 7 bases, the J end lost 4 bases, and 14 bases lay between the germline ends. Germline loops: CDR1 MNHEY, CDR2 SMNVEV (reference sequence). CDR3 bases: TGTGCCAGCAATCCCTCGAGGGGGTACAATGAGCAGTTCTTC. Translating it yields CASNPSRGYNEQFF.

V usage is TRBV7-9 and J usage is TRBJ2-2, with 7 bases identical to TRBD2. CDR3 size: 14 residues. CDR1 SEHNR and CDR2 FQNEAQ come from the germline V gene (reference sequence). J was trimmed by 8 bases and V by 6 bases; bases with no gene match: 9. CDR3 sequence (DNA): TGTGCCAGCAGTTTGCGGGAGACCCAAGGGGAGCTGTTTTTT. Its protein is CASSLRETQGELFF.

V is TRBV6-1 and J is TRBJ2-3, with 11 nucleotides matching TRBD2. Germline CDR1 and CDR2: MNHNS and SASEGT. The CDR3 is made up of 16 amino acids. V shed 4 bases, J shed 2 bases, and the junction held 5 bases outside the gene matches. The CDR3: CASSAIAGGLTDTQYF. DNA for the CDR3: TGTGCCAGCAGTGCTATAGCGGGGGGGCTCACAGATACGCAGTATTTT.

The chain employs TRBV18 and TRBJ1-1, with 9 bases lining up with TRBD1. V lost 3 bases to trimming and J lost 4 bases; unmatched junction nucleotides: 6. Germline CDR1 and CDR2: KGHSH and LQKENI. CDR3 length: 15 amino acids. The CDR3 here is CASSPGQGRGTEAFF. The CDR3 bases are TGTGCCAGCTCACCGGGACAGGGAAGGGGCACTGAAGCTTTCTTT.

This clone has just one count. CDR3 sequence: CASSREAEQYF. CDR3 DNA: TGTGCCAGTAGTCGGGAGGCCGAGCAGTACTTC. The chain recombines TRBV19 with TRBJ2-7; TRBD2 matches 7 bases. Germline CDR1 is LNHDA and CDR2 is SQIVND (reference sequence). The CDR3 has 11 residues. J was trimmed by 6 bases and V by 5 bases; bases with no gene match: 1.

The chain couples TRBV3-1 (or the pseudogene TRBV3-2) to TRBJ1-3, with 11 bases aligning to TRBD1. V was clipped by 5 bases and J by 3 bases; unmatched bases: 6. This CDR3 region has 16 residues. Germline lookup yields CDR1 LGHDT and CDR2 YNNKEL (reference sequence). CDR3 in DNA: TGTGCCAGCAGCATCCGGACAGGGGGCATTGGAAACACCATATATTTT. Encoded protein: CASSIRTGGIGNTIYF.

This chain uses TRBV4-1 with TRBJ2-7, with a possible D match to TRBD2 (5 bases). The CDR3 runs to 14 residues. The germline V and J ends were trimmed by 3 bases and 6 bases, with 15 bases remaining between them. Per the germline V gene, CDR1 is MGHRA and CDR2 is YSYEKL. CDR3 in amino acids: CASSHGEQLREQYF. In nucleotides, the CDR3 is TGCGCCAGCAGCCACGGGGAGCAGCTCCGCGAGCAGTACTTC.

This clone has only one observation. The chain uses TRBV20-1 and TRBJ1-1, with 12 bases that match TRBD1. Germline V lookup: CDR1 DFQATT, CDR2 SNEGSKA (reference sequence). V was clipped by 3 bases and J by 4 bases; unmatched bases: 6. There are 15 residues in the CDR3. CDR3 DNA: TGCAGTGCTAGTAGGGACAGGGGGCCCGGCACTGAAGCTTTCTTT. It translates to CSASRDRGPGTEAFF.

The J gene is TRBJ1-3, the V gene TRBV7-9; TRBD1 matches at 8 bases. The trim removed 5 bases at V and 8 bases at J, leaving 2 bases unmatched. Germline-derived CDR1 and CDR2 are SEHNR and FQNEAQ (reference sequence). This CDR3 contains 12 residues. The CDR3 DNA reads TGTGCCAGCAGCGGGACAGGTTACACCATATATTTT. It translates to CASSGTGYTIYF.

This clone was seen a single time. This chain joins TRBV19 and TRBJ1-2; 12 nucleotides match TRBD1. Germline V lookup: CDR1 LNHDA, CDR2 SQIVND (reference sequence). The CDR3 contains 13 residues. J lost 5 bases, V lost 9 bases, and 4 bases had no gene match. The CDR3 nucleotides are TGTGCCAGCCGGGACAGGGGGCTTTATGGCTACACCTTC. Its protein is CASRDRGLYGYTF.

This chain joins TRBV29-1 and TRBJ1-4; TRBD1 might be the D (6 bases). Trimming took off 4 bases at V and 8 bases at J, with 14 bases between the two ends. This CDR3 spans 13 amino acids. Per germline, CDR1 SQVTM and CDR2 ANQGSEA. The CDR3 loop reads CSVGGDKTEKLFF. CDR3 coding DNA: TGCAGCGTTGGAGGGGACAAAACGGAAAAACTGTTTTTT.

The rearrangement joins TRBV5-4 to TRBJ2-2; 9 nucleotides align to TRBD1. V trimming: 4 bases; J trimming: 4 bases; junction bases outside the gene matches: 8. This CDR3 comprises 16 residues. Germline V CDR1 and CDR2: SGHNT, YYREEE (reference sequence). The CDR3 DNA is TGTGCCAGCAGCACAGGACAGGGGAGGAGCACCGGGGAGCTGTTTTTT. Protein: CASSTGQGRSTGELFF.

The chain uses TRBV19 and TRBJ1-3, with no clear D. CDR3 length: 16 residues. Germline V lookup: CDR1 LNHDA, CDR2 SQIVND (reference sequence). Trimming took off 7 bases at V and 2 bases at J, with 18 bases between the two ends. For the CDR3, the DNA is TGTGCCAGTATCCTTAATCCCGGGTCTCCTGGAAACACCATATATTTT. It is translated as CASILNPGSPGNTIYF.

V usage is TRBV3-1 (or the pseudogene TRBV3-2) and J usage is TRBJ2-3, with TRBD2 as a possible D gene (5 bases). Trimming removed 3 bases at V and 5 bases at J, with 12 bases between. Germline CDR1 and CDR2: LGHDT and YNNKEL (reference sequence). The CDR3 has 14 residues. CDR3 residues: CASSHGGRGDTQYF. For the CDR3, the DNA is TGTGCCAGCAGCCACGGCGGGCGAGGAGATACGCAGTATTTT.

This clone was observed once. This chain uses TRBV29-1 with TRBJ2-1; 7 bases match TRBD2. The CDR3 contains 12 residues. J was trimmed by 10 bases and V by 4 bases; bases with no gene match: 7. The germline V gene encodes CDR1 SQVTM and CDR2 ANQGSEA. For the CDR3, the DNA is TGCAGCGTTGTACTAGCGCGGGGGGAGCAGTTCTTC. Its protein is CSVVLARGEQFF.

This chain links TRBV6-5 with TRBJ1-5; 11 nucleotides agree with TRBD1. The CDR3 sequence is 15 residues long. Germline CDR1 MNHEY, CDR2 SVGAGI. J was trimmed by 4 bases and V by 2 bases; bases with no gene match: 1. The CDR3 bases are TGTGCCAGCAGTTACGGGACAGGGGGTAATCAGCCCCAGCATTTT. Residues: CASSYGTGGNQPQHF.

The V gene is TRBV27, the J gene TRBJ1-4, with a possible D match to TRBD1 (6 bases). The length of the CDR3 is 14 residues. Trimming removed 7 bases at V and 5 bases at J, with 14 bases between. The germline CDR1 and CDR2 sequences are MNHEY and SMNVEV (reference sequence). In DNA, the CDR3 is TGTGCCAGCACTACAGGGCTTTTAAATGAAAAACTGTTTTTT. It is translated as CASTTGLLNEKLFF.

This chain joins TRBV30 and TRBJ2-1; 7 nucleotides line up with TRBD2. CDR3 length: 14 residues. With 5 bases clipped from V and 2 bases from J, the junction kept 6 bases outside the gene matches. Per the germline V gene, CDR1 is GTSNPN and CDR2 is SVGIG (reference sequence). The CDR3 region has the DNA TGTGCCTGGGATACGGGAGGCCCCTACAATGAGCAGTTCTTC. Translating it yields CAWDTGGPYNEQFF.

This chain links TRBV27 with TRBJ2-3; 8 nucleotides line up with TRBD2. J was trimmed by 3 bases and V by 4 bases; bases with no gene match: 6. There are 15 residues in the CDR3. Looked up from germline, CDR1 is MNHEY and CDR2 is SMNVEV (reference sequence). The CDR3 here is CASSWAGGPTDTQYF. The DNA for the CDR3 is TGTGCCAGCAGTTGGGCGGGAGGTCCTACAGATACGCAGTATTTT.

This chain uses TRBV14 with TRBJ1-2, with a weak D call TRBD1 (5 bases). The CDR3 loop spans 13 amino acids. Trimming took off 0 bases at V and 8 bases at J, with 10 bases between the two ends. Germline V CDR1 and CDR2: SGHDN, FVKESK. DNA for the CDR3: TGTGCCAGCAGCCAAGATTTTTGGGGCGGCTACACCTTC. Its translation is CASSQDFWGGYTF.

There are a few counts of this clone. The chain couples TRBV5-4 to TRBJ2-7; 10 bases match TRBD1. This CDR3 has 15 amino acids. With 4 bases clipped from V and 2 bases from J, the junction kept 6 bases outside the gene matches. CDR1 is SGHNT, CDR2 YYREEE, per germline (reference sequence). The CDR3 DNA is TGTGCCAGCAGCCCCGGGACAGGGGCCCCCTACGAGCAGTACTTC. It yields the protein CASSPGTGAPYEQYF.

The chain links TRBV20-1 to TRBJ1-1; D unclear. The V gene lost 2 bases and the J gene lost 1 base, with 2 bases spanning the gap. The CDR3 is 11 residues long. Germline values: CDR1 DFQATT, CDR2 SNEGSKA (reference sequence). The CDR3 DNA sequence: TGCAGTGCTAGACAGAACACTGAAGCTTTCTTT. This sequence encodes CSARQNTEAFF.

V gene TRBV6-6 combines with J gene TRBJ1-3; 9 bases map to TRBD1. V shed 7 bases, J shed 1 base, and the junction held 8 bases outside the gene matches. The CDR3 runs 16 residues. Per the germline V gene, CDR1 is MNHNY and CDR2 is SVGAGI (reference sequence). CDR3 protein: CASNRSGTGSGNTIYF. CDR3 nucleotide sequence: TGTGCCAGCAATCGATCCGGGACAGGGTCTGGAAACACCATATATTTT.

V usage is TRBV9 and J usage is TRBJ2-7, with TRBD1 identical over 10 bases. The junction had 7 bases not matched to a gene; V was cut back by 4 bases and J by 0 bases. Germline V gene lookup returns CDR1 SGDLS and CDR2 YYNGEE. The CDR3 extends over 16 amino acids. Here the CDR3 DNA reads TGTGCCAGCAGCCCTGGGACAGGGGACAGCTCCTACGAGCAGTACTTC. Translation gives CASSPGTGDSSYEQYF.